A single sample gave rise to the 31 T cell receptor beta chains below, sequenced in a study of control samples from healthy donors and cancer patients. Measured with immunoSEQ multiplex PCR; TCRdb has only the in-frame clones, and not every one. The sample lists about 140,000 clones; roughly 92% were seen once. The specimen was blood. The receptors were sampled from a young man in good health.

The J gene is TRBJ2-2, the V gene TRBV6-5; tentative D call: TRBD2 (6 bases). The germline V gene has CDR1 MNHEY and CDR2 SVGAGI. The germline V and J ends were trimmed by 7 bases and 13 bases, with 16 bases remaining between them. The CDR3 runs to 12 residues. The CDR3 sequence: CASMEGTGGLFF. The CDR3 DNA is TGTGCCAGCATGGAGGGAACGGGTGGGCTGTTTTTT.

J is TRBJ1-3 and V is TRBV19; no clear D gene. The V and J ends lost 2 bases and 0 bases respectively, with 5 bases between them. CDR3 length: 14 residues. CDR1 is LNHDA, CDR2 SQIVND, per germline (reference sequence). CDR3 region: CASSILGSGNTIYF. CDR3 sequence (DNA): TGTGCCAGTAGTATATTAGGCTCTGGAAACACCATATATTTT.

The chain employs TRBV3-1 (or the pseudogene TRBV3-2) and TRBJ2-3; D perhaps matches TRBD2 (5 bases). CDR1 LGHDT and CDR2 YNNKEL come from the germline V gene (reference sequence). The V and J ends lost 5 bases and 1 base respectively, with 13 bases between them. This CDR3 is built from 15 residues. DNA for the CDR3: TGTGCCAGCAGCTTGGCTAGCCGGCGCACAGATACGCAGTATTTT. Protein product: CASSLASRRTDTQYF.

The chain joins TRBV12-5 to TRBJ1-5; unclear D gene. Trimming left V 0 bases short and J 6 bases short, with 15 bases between. This CDR3 contains 16 residues. The germline V gene encodes CDR1 LGHNT and CDR2 FRNRAP. CDR3 in amino acids: CASGLVHARGFQPQHF. The CDR3, as DNA: TGTGCTAGTGGTTTGGTACACGCCCGGGGATTTCAGCCCCAGCATTTT.

The rearrangement links TRBV28 to TRBJ1-1; no reliable D call. The germline CDR1 and CDR2 sequences are MDHEN and SYDVKM. V lost 9 bases, J lost 11 bases, and 13 bases lay in between. This CDR3 is 10 amino acids long. CDR3 in amino acids: CARRIVGAFF. The DNA of the CDR3 is TGTGCCAGAAGAATTGTGGGGGCTTTCTTT.

The chain employs TRBV2 and TRBJ2-7, with 12 bases identical to TRBD2. Germline CDR1 reads SNHLY; CDR2 reads FYNNEI. V shed 3 bases and J 6 bases; nucleotides not matched to a gene: 3. The CDR3 covers 14 residues. Here the CDR3 reads CASSDILAGGEQYF. CDR3 DNA sequence: TGTGCCAGCAGTGACATACTAGCGGGAGGCGAGCAGTACTTC.

The V call is TRBV7-9, the J call TRBJ2-3; the D is unclear. The germline V gene encodes CDR1 SEHNR and CDR2 FQNEAQ (reference sequence). Deletions cut 4 bases from V and 4 bases from J, with 9 bases between. The CDR3 has 13 residues. CDR3 DNA sequence: TGTGCCAGCAGCTCCCCTCTGGCAGATACGCAGTATTTT. It translates to CASSSPLADTQYF.

The J gene is TRBJ2-5, the V gene TRBV28; TRBD2 matches at 9 bases. CDR1 is MDHEN, CDR2 SYDVKM, per germline. The CDR3 covers 15 residues. V was pared by 3 bases and J by 0 bases, with 2 bases of the junction left unmatched. CDR3 sequence reads: CASSFGGRDQETQYF. CDR3 bases: TGTGCCAGCAGTTTCGGCGGGAGGGACCAAGAGACCCAGTACTTC.

V is TRBV5-1 and J is TRBJ2-7; 8 bases agree with TRBD1. Germline V lookup: CDR1 SGHRS, CDR2 YFSETQ. The V and J ends lost 4 bases and 4 bases, in that order; junction bases with no gene match: 7. The CDR3 is 14 amino acids. CDR3 nucleotides: TGCGCCAGCAGCCCCCACCGGACAGGGTACGAGCAGTACTTC. Translation: CASSPHRTGYEQYF.

The genes are TRBV4-1 and TRBJ2-1, with 7 bases fitting TRBD2. The length of the CDR3 is 17 residues. Trimming at V came to 2 bases and at J to 6 bases, leaving 13 bases not matched to a gene. The germline gives CDR1 MGHRA, CDR2 YSYEKL. DNA for the CDR3: TGCGCCAGCAGCCAAAGCGGACTAGGAATTCCCCCCAATGAGCAGTTCTTC. Its translation: CASSQSGLGIPPNEQFF.

The chain couples TRBV3-1 (or the pseudogene TRBV3-2) to TRBJ2-1; TRBD2 matches at 9 bases. The CDR3 is 16 amino acids. The trim removed 1 base at V and 7 bases at J, leaving 8 bases unmatched. CDR1 LGHDT and CDR2 YNNKEL come from the germline V gene (reference sequence). The DNA for the CDR3 is TGTGCCAGCAGCCAAGTTTTAGCGGGAGCTGGGAATGAGCAGTTCTTC. Amino acids: CASSQVLAGAGNEQFF.

This clone has just one count. J is TRBJ2-1 and V is TRBV11-2; the D call may be TRBD1 or TRBD2 (5 bases each). Germline V gives CDR1 SGHAT, CDR2 FQNNGV. The CDR3 is 16 residues long. The V end was cut by 5 bases, the J end by 4 bases, with 18 bases between. This CDR3 reads CASSPQVGETYNEQFF. DNA for the CDR3: TGTGCCAGCAGCCCCCAAGTAGGGGAGACATACAATGAGCAGTTCTTC.

V gene TRBV2 combines with J gene TRBJ1-5; D is perhaps TRBD1 (5 bases). There are 15 residues in the CDR3. Germline-derived CDR1 and CDR2 are SNHLY and FYNNEI. The V end was cut by 4 bases, the J end by 1 base, with 11 bases between. The CDR3 DNA is TGTGCCAGCAGTGCCCAGGGAGTGAGCAATCAGCCCCAGCATTTT. Residues: CASSAQGVSNQPQHF.

This rearrangement joins TRBV18 to TRBJ1-1; D not certain. The ends were cut back, 4 bases at V and 3 bases at J, with 3 bases in the middle. This CDR3 comprises 11 residues. Looked up from germline, CDR1 is KGHSH and CDR2 is LQKENI. The CDR3 loop is CASSRDTEAFF. CDR3 sequence (DNA): TGTGCCAGCTCACGAGACACTGAAGCTTTCTTT.

The V and J genes are TRBV19 and TRBJ1-1, with TRBD1 matching 7 bases. The germline V gene has CDR1 LNHDA and CDR2 SQIVND (reference sequence). The CDR3 covers 14 residues. J was trimmed by 3 bases and V by 2 bases; bases with no gene match: 3. DNA of the CDR3: TGTGCCAGTAGTATACAGGGGGGGTACACTGAAGCTTTCTTT. Protein: CASSIQGGYTEAFF.

In this sample, this clone turned up a few times. The chain carries TRBV2 and TRBJ2-7, with 8 bases fitting TRBD1. The germline CDR1 and CDR2 sequences are SNHLY and FYNNEI. The CDR3 has 16 residues. V lost 4 bases and J lost 2; bases outside the gene matches: 10. CDR3: CASSAETGVSTYEQYF. The CDR3 region has the DNA TGTGCCAGCAGTGCCGAGACAGGGGTCTCGACCTACGAGCAGTACTTC. Variable domain in full (rest from reference TRBV2 and TRBJ2-7): EPEVTQTPSHQVTQMGQEVILRCVPISNHLYFYWYRQILGQKVEFLVSFYNNEISEKSEIFDDQFSVERPDGSNFTLKIRSTKLEDSAMYFCASSAETGVSTYEQYFGPGTRLTVT.

The genes are TRBV6-1 and TRBJ2-1; 10 bases are a match to TRBD2. The CDR3 totals 16 residues. Germline lookup yields CDR1 MNHNS and CDR2 SASEGT. Trimming cost V 2 bases and J 7 bases; bases outside gene matches: 8. CDR3 sequence (DNA): TGTGCCAGCAGTGAAAGTCCTAGCGGGAGTGTAAATGAGCAGTTCTTC. Protein: CASSESPSGSVNEQFF.

The rearrangement joins TRBV24-1 to TRBJ2-1, with 8 bases lining up with TRBD2. The CDR3 spans 17 residues. Germline V gene lookup returns CDR1 KGHDR and CDR2 SFDVKD. After removal of 6 bases from V and 0 bases from J, the junction contained 9 bases not matched to a gene. In DNA, the CDR3 is TGTGCCACCAGTCTGACGGGAGGGAAGAGCTCCTACAATGAGCAGTTCTTC. It translates to CATSLTGGKSSYNEQFF.

CDR3 region: CASSLPGLAGDYNEQFF. The CDR3 nucleotides read TGTGCCAGCAGTTTACCCGGACTAGCGGGAGACTACAATGAGCAGTTCTTC. This rearrangement joins TRBV28 to TRBJ2-1; 13 nucleotides agree with TRBD2. There are 17 residues in the CDR3. Trimming cost V 2 bases and J 3 bases; bases outside gene matches: 4. The germline V gene has CDR1 MDHEN and CDR2 SYDVKM.

The chain employs TRBV9 and TRBJ1-4; possibly TRBD1 for D (6 bases). V was trimmed by 4 bases and J by 8 bases, leaving 18 bases between them. The germline V gene encodes CDR1 SGDLS and CDR2 YYNGEE. This CDR3 has 15 residues. Written as DNA, the CDR3 is TGTGCCAGCAGCCCAGGATCAGGGGTTGACGAAAAACTGTTTTTT. This encodes CASSPGSGVDEKLFF.

The chain is built from TRBV19 and TRBJ1-1; no clear D gene. The CDR3 has 16 residues. Germline values: CDR1 LNHDA, CDR2 SQIVND (reference sequence). Trimming removed 5 bases from V and 1 base from J, with 17 bases in between. The DNA for the CDR3 is TGTGCCAGTAGTGCAATTTCGTTCTACCGGAACACTGAAGCTTTCTTT. It is translated as CASSAISFYRNTEAFF.

J is TRBJ2-7 and V is TRBV6-5; D may match TRBD1 or TRBD2 (5 bases each). Germline loops: CDR1 MNHEY, CDR2 SVGAGI. Deletions cut 0 bases from V and 3 bases from J, with 12 bases between. The CDR3 has 15 amino acids. The CDR3 DNA reads TGTGCCAGCAGTTACTCGAGGGACCGACACTACGAGCAGTACTTC. Protein product: CASSYSRDRHYEQYF.

The CDR3 bases are TGCGCCAGCAGCCAAGACTACAGATCTAGCGGGACGAGTACGCAGTATTTT. This codes for CASSQDYRSSGTSTQYF. The rearrangement joins TRBV4-1 to TRBJ2-3; TRBD2 matches 9 bases. This CDR3 is 17 amino acids long. Germline V gene sequence: CDR1 MGHRA, CDR2 YSYEKL. V trimming: 0 bases; J trimming: 8 bases; junction bases outside the gene matches: 12.

This clone was seen only a few times. The chain has TRBV6-5 and TRBJ1-2, with D tentatively TRBD1 (6 bases). V gave up 4 bases and J gave up 4 bases, with 13 bases separating them. CDR3 size: 14 residues. Looked up from germline, CDR1 is MNHEY and CDR2 is SVGAGI. The CDR3 nucleotides read TGTGCCAGCAGTTCAGGACAGCGAGGCTATGGCTACACCTTC. Translation: CASSSGQRGYGYTF.

The rearrangement links TRBV7-2 to TRBJ2-3; 10 bases line up with TRBD1. Germline V gene sequence: CDR1 SGHTA, CDR2 FQGNSA. J was trimmed by 1 base and V by 1 base; bases with no gene match: 2. There are 16 residues in the CDR3. CDR3 in DNA: TGTGCCAGCAGCTTAGATGGGACAGGGGGCACAGATACGCAGTATTTT. This translates into CASSLDGTGGTDTQYF.

This clone occurred a few times. V gene TRBV6-2 or TRBV6-3 combines with J gene TRBJ2-2; D unclear. Germline V gene sequence: CDR1 MNHEY, CDR2 SVGEGT. The CDR3 is 13 amino acids. Trimming left V 2 bases short and J 3 bases short, with 4 bases between. The CDR3, as DNA: TGTGCCAGCAGTTACATGGACACCGGGGAGCTGTTTTTT. Translation gives CASSYMDTGELFF.

This clone appeared a single time. The rearrangement links TRBV3-1 (or the pseudogene TRBV3-2) to TRBJ2-3, with D perhaps TRBD1 (6 bases). V gave up 4 bases and J gave up 2 bases, with 13 bases separating them. CDR3 length: 15 residues. Germline V gene sequence: CDR1 LGHDT, CDR2 YNNKEL (reference sequence). Here the CDR3 DNA reads TGTGCCAGCAGCCCACAGGGACGGGTCACAGATACGCAGTATTTT. Amino acid sequence: CASSPQGRVTDTQYF.

V and J are TRBV7-2 and TRBJ2-7; no definite D call. Germline V gene lookup returns CDR1 SGHTA and CDR2 FQGNSA. The CDR3 extends over 14 amino acids. V was trimmed by 0 bases and J by 6 bases, leaving 12 bases between them. CDR3 protein: CASSLAERRSEQYF. In DNA, the CDR3 is TGTGCCAGCAGCTTAGCTGAGCGCAGGTCCGAGCAGTACTTC.

The chain is built from TRBV2 and TRBJ2-2; TRBD1 matches at 7 bases. The CDR3 sequence is 15 residues long. From germline, CDR1 is SNHLY and CDR2 FYNNEI. V lost 6 bases to trimming and J lost 4 bases; unmatched junction nucleotides: 8. The CDR3 DNA is TGTGCCAGCAGGGACGAGACAGGGCTCACCGGGGAGCTGTTTTTT. It codes for CASRDETGLTGELFF.

This rearrangement joins TRBV5-8 to TRBJ2-6, with D possibly TRBD1 on 5 matching bases. Germline V gene sequence: CDR1 SGHTS, CDR2 YDEGEE. The CDR3 covers 16 residues. Trimming took off 0 bases at V and 5 bases at J, with 12 bases between the two ends. DNA of the CDR3: TGTGCCAGCAGCTTGGACAGGACGTGGAGGGCCAACGTCCTGACTTTC. Protein: CASSLDRTWRANVLTF.

The CDR3 loop reads CSVGVADHNEQFF. The CDR3, as DNA: TGCAGCGTTGGGGTAGCAGATCACAATGAGCAGTTCTTC. The chain joins TRBV29-1 to TRBJ2-1; no firm D call. Trimming took off 4 bases at V and 5 bases at J, with 12 bases between the two ends. Looked up from germline, CDR1 is SQVTM and CDR2 is ANQGSEA. This CDR3 has 13 amino acids.